Sequencing of this T cell receptor beta chain was carried out in a study of T cell repertoires in cytomegalovirus infection. Study at large: Public TCR beta signatures were indicative of both CMV infection and a matching HLA type.

Germline V gene data show CDR1 as SGHDN and CDR2 as FVKESK. The CDR3 extends over 14 amino acids. Trimming shortened V by 6 bases and J by 1 base, and 12 bases separated the two germline ends. Each CDR3 protein is one row after TCRdb ran MiXCR on the reads. This sample has about 360,000 distinct CDR3 sequences; less than 20% occur once, and the top ten carry 7.5% to 9.5%. General study findings and limits: Summed frequency of shared TCR beta families picked out CMV carriers who also had the relevant HLA. Clonotype analysis showed dominance of the ex vivo response by HLA-C-restricted CMV-specific TCR beta clonotypes.

This clonotype was counted a few times. Its specificity is unknown. The receptor was derived from a human donor in good health (CMV status not recorded). Some clones in this sample may be carry-over from other donors' samples. Specimen: PBMCs. The gene calls are TRBV14 and TRBJ1-1, with unresolved D. CDR3 DNA: TGTGCCAGCAGTGCCGTCAGCAGGAACACTGAAGCTTTCTTT. It codes for CASSAVSRNTEAFF.